The clone carrying this T cell receptor (beta chain) was counted ten times or more. The data were taken from a study of immune characterization of retroperitoneal liposarcoma. CDR1 and CDR2 from the germline V gene are MNHNY and SVGAGI (reference sequence). Trimming took off 0 bases at V and 10 bases at J, with 10 bases between the two ends. The CDR3 has 13 amino acids. TCRdb re-derived calls from the PCR reads in MiXCR, one entry per CDR3 protein. The table records 8,500 to 13,000 distinct CDR3 sequences, 27% of them present only once. What was sequenced was tumor tissue. This TCR derives from a male donor with retroperitoneal liposarcoma. The V and J genes are TRBV6-6 and TRBJ2-1, with no clear D. The CDR3: CASSYSPSYEQFF. Here the CDR3 DNA reads TGTGCCAGCAGTTACTCACCAAGCTACGAGCAGTTCTTC.